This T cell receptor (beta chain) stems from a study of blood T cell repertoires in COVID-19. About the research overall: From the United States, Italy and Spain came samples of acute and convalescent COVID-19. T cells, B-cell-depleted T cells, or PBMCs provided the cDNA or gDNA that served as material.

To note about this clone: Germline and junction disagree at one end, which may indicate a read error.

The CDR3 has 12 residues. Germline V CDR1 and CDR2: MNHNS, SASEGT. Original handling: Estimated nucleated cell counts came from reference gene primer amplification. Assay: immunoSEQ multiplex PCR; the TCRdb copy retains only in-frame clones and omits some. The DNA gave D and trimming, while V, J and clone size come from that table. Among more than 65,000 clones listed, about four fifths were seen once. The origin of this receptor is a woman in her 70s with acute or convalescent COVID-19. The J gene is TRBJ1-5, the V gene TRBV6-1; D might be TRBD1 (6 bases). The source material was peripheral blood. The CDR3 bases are TGTGGCTCTGGGGGCGTCAATCGGCCCCAGCATTTT. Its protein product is CGSGGVNRPQHF.